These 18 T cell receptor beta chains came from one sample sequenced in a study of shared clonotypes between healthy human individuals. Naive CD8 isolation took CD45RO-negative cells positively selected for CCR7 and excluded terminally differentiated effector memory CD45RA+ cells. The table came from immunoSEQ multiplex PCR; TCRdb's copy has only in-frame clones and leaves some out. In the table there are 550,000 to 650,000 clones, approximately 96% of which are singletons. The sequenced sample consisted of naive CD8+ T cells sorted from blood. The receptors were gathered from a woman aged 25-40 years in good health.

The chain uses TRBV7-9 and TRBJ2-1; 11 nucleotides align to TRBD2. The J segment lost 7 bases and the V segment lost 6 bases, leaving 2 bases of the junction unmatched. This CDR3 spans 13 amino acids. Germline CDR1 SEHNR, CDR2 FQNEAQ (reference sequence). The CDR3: CASRASGRNEQFF. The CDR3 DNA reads TGTGCCAGCAGGGCTAGCGGGAGGAATGAGCAGTTCTTC.

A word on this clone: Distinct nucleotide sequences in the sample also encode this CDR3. The CDR3 spells CASSLAGGNQPQHF. CDR3 DNA sequence: TGTGCCAGCAGCTTGGCAGGGGGCAATCAGCCCCAGCATTTT. V gene TRBV5-5 combines with J gene TRBJ1-5; possibly TRBD1 for D (6 bases). Germline values: CDR1 SGHKS, CDR2 YYEKEE (reference sequence). CDR3 length equals 14 residues. The V and J ends lost 0 bases and 2 bases respectively, with 6 bases between them.

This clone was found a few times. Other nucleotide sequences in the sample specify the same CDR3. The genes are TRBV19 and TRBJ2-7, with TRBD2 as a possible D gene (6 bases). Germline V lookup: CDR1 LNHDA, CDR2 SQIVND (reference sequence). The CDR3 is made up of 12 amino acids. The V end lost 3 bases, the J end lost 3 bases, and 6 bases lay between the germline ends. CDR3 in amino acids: CASSMGGYEQYF. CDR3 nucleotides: TGTGCCAGTAGTATGGGGGGCTACGAGCAGTACTTC.

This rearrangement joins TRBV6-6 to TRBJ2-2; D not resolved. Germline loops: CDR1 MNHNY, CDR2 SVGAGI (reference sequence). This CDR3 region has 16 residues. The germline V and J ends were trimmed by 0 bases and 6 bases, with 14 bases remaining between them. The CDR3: CASSYSGFDLSGELFF. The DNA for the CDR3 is TGTGCCAGCAGTTACTCAGGGTTTGATTTGTCCGGGGAGCTGTTTTTT.

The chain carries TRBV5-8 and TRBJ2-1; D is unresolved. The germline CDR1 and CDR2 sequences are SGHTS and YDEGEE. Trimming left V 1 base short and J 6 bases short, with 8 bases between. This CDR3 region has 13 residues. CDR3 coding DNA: TGTGCCAGCAGCTTGATGGTCGTCAATGAGCAGTTCTTC. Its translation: CASSLMVVNEQFF.

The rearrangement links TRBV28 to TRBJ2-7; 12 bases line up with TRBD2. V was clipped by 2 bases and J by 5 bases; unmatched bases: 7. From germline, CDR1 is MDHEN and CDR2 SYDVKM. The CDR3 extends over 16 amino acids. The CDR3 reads CASSLLAGGPMDEQYF. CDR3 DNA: TGTGCCAGCAGTTTACTAGCGGGAGGGCCTATGGACGAGCAGTACTTC. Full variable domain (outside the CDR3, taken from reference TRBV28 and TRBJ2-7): DVKVTQSSRYLVKRTGEKVFLECVQDMDHENMFWYRQDPGLGLRLIYFSYDVKMKEKGDIPEGYSVSREKKERFSLILESASTNQTSMYLCASSLLAGGPMDEQYFGPGTRLTVT.

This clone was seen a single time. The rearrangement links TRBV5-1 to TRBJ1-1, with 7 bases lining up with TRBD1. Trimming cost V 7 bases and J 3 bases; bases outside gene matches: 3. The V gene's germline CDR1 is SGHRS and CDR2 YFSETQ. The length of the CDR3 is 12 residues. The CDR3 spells CASGDSHTEAFF. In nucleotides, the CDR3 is TGCGCCAGCGGGGACAGTCACACTGAAGCTTTCTTT.

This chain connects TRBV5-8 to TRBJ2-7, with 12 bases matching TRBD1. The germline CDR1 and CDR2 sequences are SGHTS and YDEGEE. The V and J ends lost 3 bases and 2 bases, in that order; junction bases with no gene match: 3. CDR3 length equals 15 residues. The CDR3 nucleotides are TGTGCCAGCAGCTGGGACAGGGGGCTTACCTACGAGCAGTACTTC. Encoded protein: CASSWDRGLTYEQYF. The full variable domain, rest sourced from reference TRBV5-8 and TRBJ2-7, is EAGVTQSPTHLIKTRGQQATLRCSPISGHTSVYWYQQALGLGLQFLLWYDEGEERNRGNFPPRFSGRQFPNYSSELNVNALELEDSALYLCASSWDRGLTYEQYFGPGTRLTVT.

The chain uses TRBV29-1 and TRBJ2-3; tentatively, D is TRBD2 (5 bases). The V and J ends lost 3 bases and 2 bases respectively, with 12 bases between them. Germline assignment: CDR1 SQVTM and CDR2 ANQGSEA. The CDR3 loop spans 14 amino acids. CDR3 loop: CSVEASRFTDTQYF. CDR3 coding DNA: TGCAGCGTTGAGGCTAGCAGGTTCACAGATACGCAGTATTTT.

CDR3 protein: CASGGTASYEQYF. The CDR3 nucleotides are TGCGCCAGCGGGGGGACGGCGAGCTACGAGCAGTACTTC. This rearrangement joins TRBV10-1 to TRBJ2-7; a weak D match, TRBD2 (6 bases). The CDR3 runs to 13 residues. Trimming took off 8 bases at V and 3 bases at J, with 14 bases between the two ends. The germline CDR1 and CDR2 sequences are WNHNN and SYGVQD (reference sequence).

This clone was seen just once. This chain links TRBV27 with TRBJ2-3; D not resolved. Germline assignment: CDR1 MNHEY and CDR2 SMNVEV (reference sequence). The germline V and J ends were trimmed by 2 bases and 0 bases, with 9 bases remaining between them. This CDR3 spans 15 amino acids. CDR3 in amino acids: CASSLRMASTDTQYF. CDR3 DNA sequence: TGTGCCAGCAGTTTAAGGATGGCTAGCACAGATACGCAGTATTTT.

The chain's CDR3 is CASSLIGHEQFF. The DNA for the CDR3 is TGTGCCAGCAGCTTAATAGGTCATGAGCAGTTCTTC. This chain connects TRBV11-3 to TRBJ2-1; unclear D gene. Trimming stripped 2 bases from V and 8 bases from J, with 7 bases between. CDR1 is SGHNT and CDR2 is YENEEA in the germline V gene. There are 12 residues in the CDR3.

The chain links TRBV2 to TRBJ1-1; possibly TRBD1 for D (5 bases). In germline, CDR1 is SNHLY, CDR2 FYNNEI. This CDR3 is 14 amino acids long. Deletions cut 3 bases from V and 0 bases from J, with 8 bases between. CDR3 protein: CASSDRQMNTEAFF. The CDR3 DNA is TGTGCCAGCAGTGATAGACAGATGAACACTGAAGCTTTCTTT.

The CDR3 loop reads CASSPWFQPTGLGGEKLFF. In DNA, the CDR3 is TGTGCCAGCAGCCCGTGGTTTCAGCCTACAGGGCTAGGTGGTGAAAAACTGTTTTTT. This rearrangement joins TRBV11-2 to TRBJ1-4; D is possibly TRBD1 (6 bases). From germline, CDR1 is SGHAT and CDR2 FQNNGV. CDR3 size: 19 residues. Deletions cut 5 bases from V and 7 bases from J, with 29 bases between.

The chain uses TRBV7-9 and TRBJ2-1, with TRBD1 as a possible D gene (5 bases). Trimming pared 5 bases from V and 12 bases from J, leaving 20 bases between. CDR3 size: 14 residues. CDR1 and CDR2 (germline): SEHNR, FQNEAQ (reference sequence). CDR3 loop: CASSIGVGLGAQFF. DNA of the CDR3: TGTGCCAGCAGCATAGGGGTTGGTTTAGGGGCGCAGTTCTTC.

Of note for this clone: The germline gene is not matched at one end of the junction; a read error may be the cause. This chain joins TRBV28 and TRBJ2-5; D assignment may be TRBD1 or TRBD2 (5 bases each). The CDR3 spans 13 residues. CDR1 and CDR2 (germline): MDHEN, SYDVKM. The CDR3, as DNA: TGTGCCAGCAGCCCGGGACCCCAAGGGACCCAGTACTTC. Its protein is CASSPGPQGTQYF.

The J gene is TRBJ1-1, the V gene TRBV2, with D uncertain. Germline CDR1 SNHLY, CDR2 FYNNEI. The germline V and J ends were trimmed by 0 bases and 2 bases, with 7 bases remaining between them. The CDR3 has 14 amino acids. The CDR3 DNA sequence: TGTGCCAGCAGTGAAGCGCGGACCAACACTGAAGCTTTCTTT. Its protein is CASSEARTNTEAFF.

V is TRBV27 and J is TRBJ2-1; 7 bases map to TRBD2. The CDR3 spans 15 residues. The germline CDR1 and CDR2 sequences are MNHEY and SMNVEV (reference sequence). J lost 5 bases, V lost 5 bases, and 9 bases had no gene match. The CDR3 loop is CASSTGSSGHNEQFF. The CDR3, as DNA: TGTGCCAGCAGTACCGGGAGTAGCGGGCACAATGAGCAGTTCTTC.